One and the same sample provided the 15 T cell receptor beta chains below, sequenced in a study of CD8+ T cells in alopecia areata. Reverse transcribed after extraction, RNA yielded cDNA as the sequencing template. Using immunoSEQ multiplex PCR, the repertoire was profiled, and TCRdb retains in-frame clones only, with some absent. The sample has over 150,000 clones, roughly 61% seen once. The sample's treatment: oral pan-JAK inhibitor, 5-10 mg twice daily. The sequencing used CD8+ T cells sorted from blood, collected at week 24, from a patient treated with tofacitinib. Every receptor here comes from a human donor with alopecia areata.

The chain recombines TRBV5-1 with TRBJ2-5, with 8 bases aligning to TRBD2. From germline, CDR1 is SGHRS and CDR2 YFSETQ. The CDR3 sequence is 15 residues long. V was clipped by 1 base and J by 4 bases; unmatched bases: 6. CDR3 nucleotides: TGCGCCAGCAGCTTGTACGGACGGGGGGGAGAGACCCAGTACTTC. It codes for CASSLYGRGGETQYF.

This clone was counted a few times. The J gene is TRBJ1-3, the V gene TRBV30; 9 bases agree with TRBD1. The CDR3 is 16 amino acids. V lost 5 bases and J lost 3; bases outside the gene matches: 11. Per germline, CDR1 GTSNPN and CDR2 SVGIG (reference sequence). The CDR3 DNA reads TGTGCCTGGCTCGGGACAGGGCCAAAACTTGGAAACACCATATATTTT. Amino acids: CAWLGTGPKLGNTIYF. The full variable domain, in which reference TRBV30 and TRBJ1-3 provide the parts outside the CDR3, is SQTIHQWPATLVQPVGSPLSLECTVEGTSNPNLYWYRQAAGRGLQLLFYSVGIGQISSEVPQNLSASRPQDRQFILSSKKLLLSDSGFYLCAWLGTGPKLGNTIYFGEGSWLTVV.

This rearrangement joins TRBV4-1 to TRBJ1-1; weak D call: TRBD1 (5 bases). The CDR3 covers 17 residues. In germline, CDR1 is MGHRA, CDR2 YSYEKL. Trimming removed 4 bases from V and 0 bases from J, with 18 bases in between. This CDR3 reads CASSLRDGRLMNTEAFF. The CDR3 DNA sequence: TGCGCCAGCAGCCTCCGGGACGGAAGACTAATGAACACTGAAGCTTTCTTT.

The chain uses TRBV29-1 and TRBJ1-2, with D hard to call. V was shortened by 4 bases and J by 3 bases, with 12 bases between the two germline ends. This CDR3 spans 13 amino acids. Germline CDR1 SQVTM, CDR2 ANQGSEA. CDR3 coding DNA: TGCAGCGTTGTGGGAGGTCGGGACTATGGCTACACCTTC. Residues: CSVVGGRDYGYTF.

The genes are TRBV9 and TRBJ2-1, with 9 bases matching TRBD1. This CDR3 has 15 residues. J was trimmed by 7 bases and V by 3 bases; bases with no gene match: 8. Germline-derived CDR1 and CDR2 are SGDLS and YYNGEE. The CDR3 nucleotides read TGTGCCAGCAGCGGAGCCGGGACAGGGACGAATGAGCAGTTCTTC. Translated: CASSGAGTGTNEQFF.

This rearrangement joins TRBV5-1 to TRBJ2-5; the match to TRBD2 covers 10 bases. Looked up from germline, CDR1 is SGHRS and CDR2 is YFSETQ. J gave up 5 bases and V 3 bases, and 13 bases lay outside the gene matches. CDR3 length: 17 amino acids. The CDR3 DNA sequence: TGCGCCAGCAGCTCCTCTAGCGGGGGACCTGATGCGGAGACCCAGTACTTC. This gives the protein CASSSSSGGPDAETQYF.

The gene calls are TRBV27 and TRBJ1-2; D possibly corresponds to TRBD1 (5 bases). Trimming shortened V by 4 bases and J by 13 bases, and 19 bases separated the two germline ends. Germline CDR1 is MNHEY and CDR2 is SMNVEV (reference sequence). There are 13 residues in the CDR3. DNA for the CDR3: TGTGCCAGCAGTTCGTCGGGAGAGGGGCTTGGCACCTTC. The encoded protein is CASSSSGEGLGTF.

This clone was detected only a few times. The chain is built from TRBV23-1 and TRBJ2-2; D remains ambiguous. TRBV23-1 is flagged as an ORF with uncertain function. The CDR3 has 13 residues. Trimming left V 3 bases short and J 1 base short, with 3 bases between. The CDR3 reads CASSHQNTGELFF. CDR3 coding DNA: TGCGCCAGCAGTCATCAGAACACCGGGGAGCTGTTTTTT.

This clone was detected a few times. J is TRBJ1-6 and V is TRBV2; a possible D gene is TRBD1 (5 bases). Per germline, CDR1 SNHLY and CDR2 FYNNEI. Trimming cost V 6 bases and J 10 bases, with 19 bases left between them. The CDR3 spans 15 residues. CDR3 amino acids: CASRGVVQGGSPLHF. DNA for the CDR3: TGTGCCAGCAGGGGGGTGGTGCAGGGAGGATCACCCCTCCACTTT. Based on the CDR3 plus reference TRBV2 and TRBJ1-6, the full variable domain is EPEVTQTPSHQVTQMGQEVILRCVPISNHLYFYWYRQILGQKVEFLVSFYNNEISEKSEIFDDQFSVERPDGSNFTLKIRSTKLEDSAMYFCASRGVVQGGSPLHFGNGTRLTVT.

The rearrangement joins TRBV6-5 to TRBJ2-2; 7 positions match TRBD1. Trimming cost V 5 bases and J 9 bases; bases outside gene matches: 6. CDR1 and CDR2 (germline): MNHEY, SVGAGI. The CDR3 spans 13 residues. The CDR3 region is CASSGDSSWELFF. CDR3 nucleotides: TGTGCCAGCAGTGGGGACAGTTCTTGGGAGCTGTTTTTT.

Only a few counts were recorded for this clone. This rearrangement joins TRBV10-2 to TRBJ1-4; 8 bases map to TRBD1. Germline CDR1 reads WSHSY; CDR2 reads SAAADI. This CDR3 contains 14 residues. J lost 12 bases, V lost 2 bases, and 8 bases had no gene match. The CDR3 spells CASSEEQGVEELFF. The CDR3 coding sequence is TGCGCCAGCAGTGAGGAACAGGGGGTCGAAGAACTGTTTTTT.

This clone showed up just a few times. This chain connects TRBV30 to TRBJ2-7; tentatively, D is TRBD1 (5 bases). Germline lookup yields CDR1 GTSNPN and CDR2 SVGIG (reference sequence). This CDR3 region has 13 residues. Trimming shortened V by 7 bases and J by 4 bases, and 17 bases separated the two germline ends. The CDR3 spells CAFRLVPGYEQYF. The CDR3 coding sequence is TGTGCCTTCAGACTGGTGCCAGGGTACGAGCAGTACTTC.

The V call is TRBV4-1, the J call TRBJ2-1; D is perhaps TRBD1 (5 bases). With 1 base removed from V and 2 bases from J, the gap between germline ends came to 12 bases. Germline CDR1 reads MGHRA; CDR2 reads YSYEKL. The CDR3 length is 16 residues. The CDR3 region is CASSQGPGLTYNEQFF. In DNA, the CDR3 is TGCGCCAGCAGCCAAGGGCCAGGGTTAACCTACAATGAGCAGTTCTTC.

The chain uses TRBV16 and TRBJ2-7; D is perhaps TRBD1 or TRBD2 (5 bases each). The CDR3 sequence is 14 residues long. Trimming took off 0 bases at V and 3 bases at J, with 9 bases between the two ends. Germline CDR1 and CDR2: KGHSY and FQNENV. CDR3 sequence reads: CASSQSGGIYEQYF. In nucleotides, the CDR3 is TGTGCCAGCAGCCAATCTGGGGGAATCTACGAGCAGTACTTC.

This chain connects TRBV7-6 to TRBJ2-1; TRBD1 agrees at 9 bases. Trimming at V came to 5 bases and at J to 8 bases, leaving 10 bases not matched to a gene. The CDR3 spans 15 residues. Germline loops: CDR1 SGHVS, CDR2 FNYEAQ. The CDR3 DNA follows: TGTGCCAGCAGCGGCGGGACAGGGAGGCCCCATGAGCAGTTCTTC. Amino acid sequence: CASSGGTGRPHEQFF.